This record concerns one T cell receptor beta chain sequence. The record originates from a study of chemoradiotherapy in HPV16-positive cancers. V was pared by 6 bases and J by 7 bases, with 10 bases between. Germline lookup yields CDR1 ENHRY and CDR2 SYGVKD. CDR3 length equals 11 residues. TCRdb's copy holds only in-frame clones and misses some; the assay was immunoSEQ multiplex PCR. The table has roughly 70,000 clones, 88% seen once; the top ten hold over 4%. The sequences come from blood, collected from a patient who underwent chemoradiotherapy. This clonotype was obtained from a human donor with HPV-associated anogenital cancer. V is TRBV10-3 and J is TRBJ2-7; tentatively, D is TRBD1 (6 bases). CDR3 residues: CAIRRGWEQYF. CDR3 sequence (DNA): TGTGCCATCAGGAGGGGGTGGGAGCAGTACTTC.